Sequencing of this TCR beta chain was carried out in a study of shared clonotypes between healthy human individuals (dated by TCRdb to 2019 to 2021). For the wider study: The cohort included three men and two women between 18 and 49 years of age. For each donor, three plates each were used for CD4 naive and CD4 memory, two plates were used for CD8 naive, and one plate was used for CD8 memory. To estimate repertoire size and how much clonotypes are shared between individuals, the study performed deep sequencing of blood TCR repertoires from five healthy adults. To increase sequencing depth and limit assay-specific biases, TCR repertoire library preparation and sequencing were carried out by different laboratories using diverse techniques. Between about 0.94 and 8.9 billion PBMCs per donor were obtained by leukapheresis.

This clone occurred once. Which antigen it targets is not known. No much larger clonotype is one base removed from it; base qualities were not supplied. The germline V gene supplies CDR1 LGHNT and CDR2 FRNRAP. V was cut back by 2 bases and J by 2 bases, leaving a gap of 7 bases between them. From the cysteine up to the phenylalanine, the CDR3 has a length of 13 residues. This entry keeps only the CDR3 DNA: 39 bases, framed from base 1. What the work shows at the level of the full study, not this receptor alone: Sampling was limited to blood, and TCR repertoires in tissue likely differ from TCR repertoires in blood. Compared with non-shared clonotypes, clonotypes shared by all four sorted-subset donors had higher generation probabilities. When several donors were compared, the shared fraction of clonotypes was about 5% for naive CD4, 3% to 4% for naive CD8, 2.3% for memory CD4, and 0.4% for memory CD8. Rarefaction of sorted-subset datasets indicated incomplete sequencing despite the large sequencing depth. The small number of donors limited the genetic and exposure-history diversity represented. Pairwise subsampling indicated that sequencing depth was expected to affect the degree of clonotype sharing among donors. Larger estimated clonotype richness was generally found for naive subsets than for memory subsets.

TCR CDR3 regions were amplified from genomic DNA by multiplex PCR using the deep immunoSEQ assay. For each cell subset, the extracted genomic DNA was distributed evenly across all wells of several immunoSEQ 96-well plates, and each plate served as one replicate. For sorted subsets, 200 ng of genomic DNA, equivalent to tens of thousands of T cell genomes, went into each replicate PCR. The purified libraries were quantified using a Qubit 3.0 fluorometer, sized with a Bioanalyzer 2100, and then quantified again using the KAPA Library Quantification kit. Every immunoSEQ 96-well plate was sequenced on a separate single-read 150-cycle Illumina NextSeq 550 flow cell. In the original analysis: Because only junctional sequences without quality scores were contained in the immunoSEQ output, filtering matching that applied to full-length reads could not be performed. Sequences were annotated with PyIR, a Python wrapper for IgBLAST v1.9, and V/J genes and CDR3 were assigned using IMGT germline references. Reads were filtered out if the reads had weak V/J assignments (E-value above 1e-6), no CDR3, stop codons, out-of-frame junctions, or ambiguous translated residues. V3J clonotypes were defined as sequences sharing the same inferred V gene, J gene, and CDR3 amino acid sequence. The percentage overlap between two repertoires was calculated by dividing the number of shared unique clonotypes by the size of the smaller repertoire. Richness of each repertoire was evaluated using RTK rarefaction, the Chao1 estimator, and Recon v2.1 estimates of unobserved clonotypes. Generation probabilities were computed with OLGA for all TCRbeta clonotypes obtained by the gDNA method from several donors. The immuneACCESS repertoire file appears here via TCRdb, limited to in-frame rearrangements. These files lack a portion of the clones; in checked studies, under half of the deficit traces to unresolved V genes, and the cause of the others is not known. V and J calls and clone size are those listed in that table; D and trimming were worked out from the DNA. The table for this sample lists 2 million to 3 million clones; around 90% of them were counted only once. In total, the top ten clones hold over 0.12% of the sample.

Donors were healthy HIV-negative adults with no recently reported acute infections or vaccinations. Every donor was a Caucasian adult residing in Nashville, Tennessee, USA. CD4+ T cells were enriched by magnetic negative selection, after which naive cells were positively selected on CD45RA and the negative fraction was taken as the memory subset. Blood was collected by leukapheresis, and PBMCs were isolated by Ficoll-Histopaque density gradient centrifugation and then cryopreserved in liquid nitrogen vapor phase. Purity and quantity of every magnetically sorted T cell population were checked by analytical flow cytometry. From each sorted fraction, genomic DNA was isolated and quantified by UV absorbance on a Nanodrop 2000c.

The chain is assembled from TRBV12-5 and TRBJ2-7; the D gene is perhaps TRBD2, from 5 matching bases. The sequenced material came from naive CD4+ T cells sorted from blood. Read against the paper, the sample's cell subset or site label means: CD45RA+ positively selected. This sequence was found in a man between 18 and 29 years old in good health. The CDR3 here reads CASGLPGTYEQYF. The bases read TGTGCTAGTGGTTTGCCCGGGACCTACGAGCAGTACTTC.